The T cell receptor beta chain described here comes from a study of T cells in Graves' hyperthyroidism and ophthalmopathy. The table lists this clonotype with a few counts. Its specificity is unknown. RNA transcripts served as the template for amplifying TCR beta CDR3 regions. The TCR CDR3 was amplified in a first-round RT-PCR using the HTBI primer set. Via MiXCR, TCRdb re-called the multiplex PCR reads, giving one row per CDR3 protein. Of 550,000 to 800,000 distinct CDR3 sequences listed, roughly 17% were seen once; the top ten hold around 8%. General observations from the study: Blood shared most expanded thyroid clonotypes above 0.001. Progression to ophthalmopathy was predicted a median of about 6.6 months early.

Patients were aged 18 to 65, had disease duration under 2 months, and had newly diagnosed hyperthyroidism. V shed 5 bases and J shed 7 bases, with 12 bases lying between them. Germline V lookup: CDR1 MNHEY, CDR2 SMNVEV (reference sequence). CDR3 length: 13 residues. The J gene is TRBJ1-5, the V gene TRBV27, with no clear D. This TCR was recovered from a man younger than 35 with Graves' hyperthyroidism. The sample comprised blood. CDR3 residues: CASSPSVRQPQHF. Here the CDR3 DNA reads TGTGCCAGCAGTCCCTCTGTACGGCAGCCCCAGCATTTT.